A selection of T cell receptor beta chains follows, all from one sample in a study of blood T cell repertoires in COVID-19. Only in-frame clones appear in the TCRdb table, and some are missing; sequencing was by immunoSEQ multiplex PCR. The sample includes fewer than 400,000 clones, nearly 90% of them seen just once. Sequenced: PBMCs or T cells enriched from blood (not recorded which). Source of these receptors: a woman under 40 who had recovered from COVID-19. CDR3s include the opening cysteine and the closing phenylalanine or tryptophan. Each record gives: V gene, J gene, clone size, D gene, CDR3 DNA, CDR3 protein. A D gene is named only where the DNA matches it firmly. Clone size appears in some rows only: once, few, many, or a class for an expanded clone.

>TRBV7-2|TRBJ1-4|.|.
TGTGCCAGCAGCGTACAGGGAAAGGCTAATGAAAAACTGTTTTTT
CASSVQGKANEKLFF
>TRBV3-1/TRBV3-2|TRBJ1-5|once|.
TGTGCCAGCAGCCCAGCGGGGAATAGCAATCAGCCCCAGCATTTT
CASSPAGNSNQPQHF
>TRBV9|TRBJ2-1|.|.
TGTGCCAGCAGCGATGGGGGAGGCTCCTACAATGAGCAGTTCTTC
CASSDGGGSYNEQFF
>TRBV5-1|TRBJ1-6|.|TRBD1
TGCGCCAGCAGCCAGACAGGGGTATGGAATTCACCCCTCCACTTT
CASSQTGVWNSPLHF
>TRBV19|TRBJ2-2|.|TRBD1
TGTGCCAGTACCCAGGGGGCAGCTAACACCGGGGAGCTGTTTTTT
CASTQGAANTGELFF
>TRBV3-1/TRBV3-2|TRBJ2-5|.|TRBD2
TGTGCCAGCAGCCAAGCGGGAGGGCGGCAAGAGACCCAGTACTTC
CASSQAGGRQETQYF
>TRBV27|TRBJ1-2|.|TRBD1
TGTGCCAGCAGTTTGGACAGGGGCTATGGCTACACCTTC
CASSLDRGYGYTF
>TRBV11-2|TRBJ1-1|.|.
TGTGCCAGCAGCCCTGGGGCTATGAACACTGAAGCTTTCTTT
CASSPGAMNTEAFF
>TRBV11-3|TRBJ1-1|.|.
TGTGCCAGCAGCCCGACAGTCAACACTGAAGCTTTCTTT
CASSPTVNTEAFF
>TRBV5-6|TRBJ1-2|.|.
TGTGCCAGCAGCTTGGCCGTTGTAGGCTACACCTTC
CASSLAVVGYTF
>TRBV19|TRBJ1-6|.|TRBD1
TGTGCCAGTAGTACCCCGGACAGGAATACACCCCTCCACTTT
CASSTPDRNTPLHF
>TRBV19|TRBJ1-6|.|.
TGTGCCAGTAGTATACAGGCCTCCTCCCAAACGAATTCACCCCTCCACTTT
CASSIQASSQTNSPLHF
>TRBV3-1/TRBV3-2|TRBJ2-2|.|TRBD2
TGTGCCAGCAGCCCCTTAGCGGGAGTCTATGTCGGGGAGCTGTTTTTT
CASSPLAGVYVGELFF
>TRBV4-1|TRBJ1-6|.|TRBD1
TGCGCCAGCAGCATGGGACAGGGTAGGCGTTATAATTCACCCCTCCACTTT
CASSMGQGRRYNSPLHF
>TRBV5-1|TRBJ1-1|once|.
TGCGCCAGCAGCGTGGGTCAGAAGAACACTGAAGCTTTCTTT
CASSVGQKNTEAFF
>TRBV25-1|TRBJ2-3|once|TRBD2
TGTGCCAGCAGTGGCCCCGGGACTAGCCGCACAGATACGCAGTATTTT
CASSGPGTSRTDTQYF
>TRBV6-5|TRBJ1-2|.|.
TGTGCCAGCAGTCAGGGCTATGGCTACACCTTC
CASSQGYGYTF
>TRBV29-1|TRBJ2-1|.|.
TGCAGCGTCAGGCGGGGCGACTACAATGAGCAGTTCTTC
CSVRRGDYNEQFF
>TRBV7-8|TRBJ1-1|.|.
TGTGCCAGCAGCTCCAGGGGTGAAGCTTTCTTT
CASSSRGEAFF
>TRBV12-3/TRBV12-4|TRBJ2-7|.|.
TGTGCCAGCACTGATAGCTCCTACGAGCAGTACTTC
CASTDSSYEQYF
>TRBV6-1|TRBJ2-7|.|.
TGTGCCAGCAGTGAAATTCAAGGGGTGCAGTACTTC
CASSEIQGVQYF
>TRBV6-2/TRBV6-3|TRBJ2-7|.|TRBD1
TGTGCCAGCAGTTACCTCGGGGGACAGGGCTCCTACGAGCAGTACTTC
CASSYLGGQGSYEQYF
>TRBV6-5|TRBJ1-2|.|.
TGTGCCAGCAAAAGCCCGGGTGGCTACACCTTC
CASKSPGGYTF
>TRBV7-2|TRBJ1-2|few|.
TGTGCCAGCAGCTTACAGGGTACCAAACCGCTTGGCTACACCTTC
CASSLQGTKPLGYTF